This passage covers 16 T cell receptor beta chains from one sample sequenced in a study of cytomegalovirus exposure and HLA in healthy donors (dated 2017 in TCRdb). Preparation of the library involved the immunoSEQ multiplex PCR assay. For the multiplex PCR, a mixture combining 60 forward primers for TCR Vbeta segments and 13 reverse primers for TCR Jbeta segments was used. TCRdb took over this immuneACCESS table, retaining in-frame rearrangements with V and J assigned. Such tables are incomplete; in checked studies, under half of the missing clones stem from an unresolved V gene, and the remainder is unexplained. The sample yields 100,000 or so clones; 75% were counted once. The ten largest clones capture more than 4.5% of the sample. Sequencing was done on a sample of PBMCs. All receptors derive from a woman younger than 30 in good health and CMV-seropositive.

The sample holds a few counts of this clone. The rearrangement uses TRBV7-9 and TRBJ2-1; 8 bases agree with TRBD2. Germline values: CDR1 SEHNR, CDR2 FQNEAQ (reference sequence). There are 16 residues in the CDR3. The V gene end was trimmed by 5 bases and the J gene end by 8 bases; junction bases not matched to a gene: 14. CDR3: CASSLFGSGMYDEQFF. The CDR3 DNA reads as TGTGCCAGCAGCCTCTTTGGTAGCGGGATGTACGATGAGCAGTTCTTC.

This clone was found a few times. The chain is built from TRBV7-6 and TRBJ2-5; 7 bases line up with TRBD1. The length of the CDR3 is 15 residues. Germline V CDR1 and CDR2: SGHVS, FNYEAQ. Unmatched junction bases numbered 7, after V lost 4 bases and J lost 2 bases. CDR3 coding DNA: TGTGCCAGCAGCTCCGGACAGGAAATTCAAGAGACCCAGTACTTC. Translating it yields CASSSGQEIQETQYF.

Points on this clone: Other DNA sequences in the same sample also yield this CDR3. The chain uses TRBV6-5 and TRBJ1-2; TRBD1 matches at 8 bases. From germline, CDR1 is MNHEY and CDR2 SVGAGI. Trimming at V came to 6 bases and at J to 4 bases, leaving 10 bases not matched to a gene. This CDR3 comprises 15 residues. The CDR3 DNA follows: TGTGCCAGCAGCCCAAGACAGGGGATAGGCTATGGCTACACCTTC. It is translated as CASSPRQGIGYGYTF.

This chain links TRBV25-1 with TRBJ1-4; 8 nucleotides agree with TRBD1. The CDR3 spans 14 residues. Germline V gene lookup returns CDR1 MGHDK and CDR2 SYGVNS. The junction had 10 bases not matched to a gene; V was cut back by 2 bases and J by 14 bases. The CDR3 region has the DNA TGTGCCAGCAGTGAACCCCAATCCGACAGGGGTCTGTTTTTT. Its protein is CASSEPQSDRGLFF.

This rearrangement joins TRBV9 to TRBJ1-5; 10 bases are shared with TRBD1. Germline V CDR1 and CDR2: SGDLS, YYNGEE. This CDR3 comprises 16 residues. V dropped 4 bases and J dropped 10; count of bases not matched to a gene: 14. For the CDR3, the DNA is TGTGCCAGCAGCCCCAGTCCCGGGACAGGGGCTGTACCCCAGCATTTT. It yields the protein CASSPSPGTGAVPQHF. The full variable domain, in which reference TRBV9 and TRBJ1-5 provide the parts outside the CDR3, is DSGVTQTPKHLITATGQRVTLRCSPRSGDLSVYWYQQSLDQGLQFLIQYYNGEERAKGNILERFSAQQFPDLHSELNLSSLELGDSALYFCASSPSPGTGAVPQHFGDGTRLSIL.

The J gene is TRBJ1-1, the V gene TRBV5-1, with unresolved D. This CDR3 has 15 amino acids. In germline, CDR1 is SGHRS, CDR2 YFSETQ. V was clipped by 0 bases and J by 2 bases, with 11 bases between them. CDR3 coding DNA: TGCGCCAGCAGCTTGGCGGCGGCTTCCAACACTGAAGCTTTCTTT. Translated: CASSLAAASNTEAFF.

The V call is TRBV30, the J call TRBJ2-7; TRBD1 agrees at 10 bases. The CDR3 is 11 residues long. In germline, CDR1 is GTSNPN, CDR2 SVGIG (reference sequence). The junction had 1 base not matched to a gene; V was cut back by 8 bases and J by 3 bases. The CDR3 nucleotides are TGTGCCGGACAGGGGGGCTACGAGCAGTACTTC. Its translation is CAGQGGYEQYF.

This chain links TRBV27 with TRBJ2-3; a possible D gene is TRBD2 (5 bases). The CDR3 has 16 residues. From germline, CDR1 is MNHEY and CDR2 SMNVEV (reference sequence). Deletions cut 0 bases from V and 0 bases from J, with 10 bases between. As DNA, the CDR3 is TGTGCCAGCAGTTTATCATCTCGGACTAGCACAGATACGCAGTATTTT. Protein: CASSLSSRTSTDTQYF.

This sequence joins TRBV6-5 and TRBJ1-5; D is ambiguous. Looked up from germline, CDR1 is MNHEY and CDR2 is SVGAGI. CDR3 length: 13 residues. The V gene lost 6 bases and the J gene lost 0 bases, with 6 bases spanning the gap. This CDR3 reads CASSLNSNQPQHF. CDR3 nucleotide sequence: TGTGCCAGCAGCCTAAATAGCAATCAGCCCCAGCATTTT.

Worth noting for this clone: Other nucleotide sequences in the sample specify the same CDR3. V and J are TRBV27 and TRBJ1-5; no firm D call. Per germline, CDR1 MNHEY and CDR2 SMNVEV (reference sequence). V was clipped by 2 bases and J by 10 bases, with 15 bases between them. CDR3 size: 14 residues. The CDR3 DNA is TGTGCCAGCAGTTTAGGCGGCGTATCAGACCCCCAGCATTTT. Amino acid sequence: CASSLGGVSDPQHF.

V usage is TRBV9 and J usage is TRBJ2-3, with D perhaps matching TRBD2 (6 bases). The CDR3 has 17 residues. Germline-derived CDR1 and CDR2 are SGDLS and YYNGEE. The germline V and J ends were trimmed by 0 bases and 1 base, with 15 bases remaining between them. CDR3 sequence: CASSVATAGGGTDTQYF. The CDR3 DNA follows: TGTGCCAGCAGCGTAGCTACAGCGGGTGGCGGCACAGATACGCAGTATTTT.

CDR3 sequence: CASSDFSGANVLTF. The CDR3 nucleotides read TGTGCCAGCTCGGACTTTTCTGGGGCCAACGTCCTGACTTTC. The gene calls are TRBV27 and TRBJ2-6; D perhaps matches TRBD2 (5 bases). Germline V gene lookup returns CDR1 MNHEY and CDR2 SMNVEV (reference sequence). This CDR3 is 14 amino acids long. The germline V and J ends were trimmed by 8 bases and 1 base, with 9 bases remaining between them.

The genes are TRBV5-1 and TRBJ1-1; D is possibly TRBD1 (5 bases). V was clipped by 0 bases and J by 5 bases, with 11 bases between them. This CDR3 has 14 amino acids. Germline assignment: CDR1 SGHRS and CDR2 YFSETQ. Here the CDR3 reads CASSLAGGGTEAFF. DNA for the CDR3: TGCGCCAGCAGCTTGGCGGGGGGAGGGACTGAAGCTTTCTTT.

This clone occurred once. The chain carries TRBV27 and TRBJ1-4; D is ambiguous. The CDR3 covers 16 residues. Germline CDR1 is MNHEY and CDR2 is SMNVEV (reference sequence). V gave up 5 bases and J gave up 3 bases, with 16 bases separating them. The CDR3 sequence is CASSPRTGSANEKLFF. The CDR3 coding sequence is TGTGCCAGCAGTCCTCGAACGGGGTCTGCTAATGAAAAACTGTTTTTT.

This clone has more than one count but fewer than ten. The chain has TRBV6-6 and TRBJ2-7; D perhaps matches TRBD1 (5 bases). Trimming took 5 bases from V and 4 from J, leaving 18 bases between them. Germline values: CDR1 MNHNY, CDR2 SVGAGI (reference sequence). The CDR3 has 15 residues. The CDR3 DNA reads as TGTGCCAGCAGTCAGGGAACCCCCCCCCAATACGAGCAGTACTTC. It translates to CASSQGTPPQYEQYF.

The chain uses TRBV28 and TRBJ2-5, with D tentatively TRBD1 (6 bases). The end of the DNA aligns better with TRBJ2-7, so the J call may be wrong. Germline CDR1 MDHEN, CDR2 SYDVKM. CDR3 length equals 13 residues. CDR3 sequence reads: CASSNRVAYEQYF. CDR3 nucleotide sequence: TGTGCCAGCAGCAACAGGGTAGCCTACGAGCAGTACTTC.